One and the same sample provided the 20 T cell receptor beta chains below, sequenced in a study of identical twins. TCRdb re-analysed the 5' RACE reads in MiXCR, keeping a single row per CDR3 protein. The sample has 550,000 to 700,000 distinct CDR3 sequences; 21% are singletons. The sample was also reused in another study, on T cells expressing NK-cell markers.

The source material was PBMCs. Every receptor here comes from a woman under 30 in good health.

This clonotype was recorded a few times. The chain employs TRBV20-1 and TRBJ2-7, with 8 bases fitting TRBD2. CDR3 size: 12 residues. Germline CDR1 and CDR2: DFQATT and SNEGSKA (reference sequence). The V and J ends lost 5 bases and 9 bases, in that order; junction bases with no gene match: 9. Here the CDR3 DNA reads TGCAGTGCTCTCTTAAGCGGGGGCGGGCAGTACTTC. It translates to CSALLSGGGQYF.

The chain couples TRBV6-5 to TRBJ2-5; unclear D gene. This CDR3 is built from 11 residues. Germline CDR1 and CDR2: MNHEY and SVGAGI. The germline V and J ends were trimmed by 3 bases and 7 bases, with 6 bases remaining between them. The CDR3 sequence is CASSYGMTQYF. DNA of the CDR3: TGTGCCAGCAGTTATGGGATGACCCAGTACTTC.

The J gene is TRBJ2-2, the V gene TRBV20-1; unclear D gene. Germline CDR1 is DFQATT and CDR2 is SNEGSKA (reference sequence). The V gene lost 7 bases and the J gene lost 3 bases, with 12 bases spanning the gap. This CDR3 contains 13 residues. For the CDR3, the DNA is TGCAGTGGAGCGAGCAGCGACACCGGGGAGCTGTTTTTT. Protein product: CSGASSDTGELFF.

This clonotype was counted at least ten times. The V call is TRBV6-5, the J call TRBJ2-1; TRBD1 is a possible D gene (5 bases). CDR1 is MNHEY, CDR2 SVGAGI, per germline. The V end was cut by 3 bases, the J end by 7 bases, with 13 bases between. CDR3 length equals 14 residues. CDR3 protein: CASSYGQGNNEQFF. The CDR3 DNA is TGTGCCAGCAGTTATGGGCAGGGTAATAATGAGCAGTTCTTC.

The chain combines TRBV3-1 with TRBJ1-1; D not resolved. Germline V gene data show CDR1 as LGHDT and CDR2 as YNNKEL (reference sequence). There are 11 residues in the CDR3. V was cut by 1 base and J by 9 bases, with 6 bases left in between. Written as DNA, the CDR3 is TGTGCCAGCAGCCAAGGGCAGAAAGCTTTCTTT. Translation gives CASSQGQKAFF.

The chain joins TRBV4-3 to TRBJ2-3, with TRBD1 matching over 10 bases. CDR1 is LGHNA and CDR2 is YSLEER in the germline V gene. The CDR3 runs to 18 residues. V lost 0 bases and J lost 2; bases outside the gene matches: 8. The CDR3 here is CASSQDRDRGPFTDTQYF. The CDR3 bases are TGCGCCAGCAGCCAAGACCGGGACAGGGGCCCTTTCACAGATACGCAGTATTTT.

This clonotype was counted only a few times. The rearrangement links TRBV7-9 to TRBJ1-2; D is unresolved. CDR1 is SEHNR, CDR2 FQNEAQ, per germline (reference sequence). This CDR3 comprises 15 residues. V dropped 3 bases and J dropped 5 bases, with 16 bases sitting between them. CDR3 sequence reads: CASSLTASLIYGYTF. CDR3 DNA: TGTGCCAGCAGCTTGACGGCCTCCCTTATTTATGGCTACACCTTC.

This clonotype was picked up many times. This chain connects TRBV9 to TRBJ1-6, with TRBD1 as a possible D gene (5 bases). V lost 0 bases and J lost 8, with 12 bases in between. The CDR3 extends over 15 amino acids. Per the germline V gene, CDR1 is SGDLS and CDR2 is YYNGEE. CDR3 sequence: CASSVGGGADSPLHF. The CDR3 bases are TGTGCCAGCAGCGTAGGAGGAGGGGCTGATTCACCCCTCCACTTT.

The V gene is TRBV20-1, the J gene TRBJ2-2, with TRBD2 matching 13 bases. The trim removed 1 base at V and 6 bases at J, leaving 8 bases unmatched. CDR1 is DFQATT, CDR2 SNEGSKA, per germline (reference sequence). This CDR3 has 17 amino acids. The chain's CDR3 is CSARGGTSGRVAGELFF. Written as DNA, the CDR3 is TGCAGTGCTAGAGGTGGTACTAGCGGGAGGGTTGCCGGGGAGCTGTTTTTT.

This chain uses TRBV20-1 with TRBJ2-7; 8 positions match TRBD1. The length of the CDR3 is 12 residues. Germline lookup yields CDR1 DFQATT and CDR2 SNEGSKA (reference sequence). The CDR3 region has the DNA TGCTTCGCTGGCCAGGGGGCGGACGAGCAGTACTTC. Protein product: CFAGQGADEQYF.

The table lists this clonotype with a few counts. V gene TRBV5-1 combines with J gene TRBJ1-1; D possibly corresponds to TRBD1 (5 bases). The V and J ends lost 3 bases and 0 bases respectively, with 9 bases between them. Germline values: CDR1 SGHRS, CDR2 YFSETQ. The CDR3 extends over 14 amino acids. CDR3 sequence reads: CASSWGRMNTEAFF. The CDR3 bases are TGCGCCAGCAGCTGGGGACGGATGAACACTGAAGCTTTCTTT.

The chain combines TRBV27 with TRBJ2-1; tentative D call: TRBD2 (7 bases). The V and J ends lost 7 bases and 6 bases respectively, with 22 bases between them. Germline V lookup: CDR1 MNHEY, CDR2 SMNVEV (reference sequence). The CDR3 totals 16 residues. The CDR3 coding sequence is TGTGCCAGCACCCTATGGGGGGGCGCCAACATCAATGAGCAGTTCTTC. It is translated as CASTLWGGANINEQFF.

The chain carries TRBV7-9 and TRBJ1-1, with TRBD1 identical over 7 bases. The V gene end was trimmed by 4 bases and the J gene end by 11 bases; junction bases not matched to a gene: 16. Germline V gene data show CDR1 as SEHNR and CDR2 as FQNEAQ (reference sequence). CDR3 length: 15 amino acids. The CDR3 region has the DNA TGTGCCAGCAGCTCATACGACAGGGCCGTGAGGACCGCTTTCTTT. It is translated as CASSSYDRAVRTAFF.

This rearrangement joins TRBV6-5 to TRBJ2-1, with TRBD2 matching over 7 bases. This CDR3 is 16 amino acids long. V lost 2 bases, J lost 13 bases, and 17 bases stayed unmatched. Per the germline V gene, CDR1 is MNHEY and CDR2 is SVGAGI. CDR3 sequence reads: CASSYRDFGREVKQFF. CDR3 DNA: TGTGCCAGCAGTTACCGGGACTTCGGTCGGGAGGTGAAACAGTTCTTC.

The chain joins TRBV15 to TRBJ2-1, with D uncertain. Trimming stripped 0 bases from V and 5 bases from J, with 5 bases between. CDR1 is LNHNV and CDR2 is YYDKDF in the germline V gene (reference sequence). The length of the CDR3 is 13 residues. This CDR3 reads CATSREADNEQFF. In DNA, the CDR3 is TGTGCCACCAGCAGAGAGGCAGACAATGAGCAGTTCTTC.

DNA of the CDR3: TGTGCCAGCAGCGTGGGCAGGGGGATCGATGAGCAGTTCTTC. This translates into CASSVGRGIDEQFF. This chain links TRBV2 with TRBJ2-1, with 7 bases aligning to TRBD1. This CDR3 is 14 amino acids long. Losses at the gene ends were 6 bases for V and 8 bases for J; bases not matched to a gene: 10. The germline V gene encodes CDR1 SNHLY and CDR2 FYNNEI.

The genes are TRBV7-2 and TRBJ2-1; TRBD2 is a possible D gene (6 bases). Trimming cost V 5 bases and J 7 bases, with 15 bases left between them. The CDR3 runs to 14 residues. Germline loops: CDR1 SGHTA, CDR2 FQGNSA. CDR3 sequence reads: CASSQGPGLNEQFF. Written as DNA, the CDR3 is TGTGCCAGCAGCCAGGGCCCGGGACTTAATGAGCAGTTCTTC.

The chain uses TRBV12-3 or TRBV12-4 and TRBJ2-3; TRBD2 matches at 13 bases. Trimming took 0 bases from V and 7 from J; bases not matched to a gene: 1. The CDR3 has 15 amino acids. CDR3 residues: CASSLAGLAGNTQYF. CDR3 nucleotides: TGTGCCAGCAGTTTAGCGGGACTAGCGGGAAATACGCAGTATTTT.

This chain links TRBV27 with TRBJ2-1, with D unclear. CDR3 size: 13 residues. Germline V CDR1 and CDR2: MNHEY, SMNVEV (reference sequence). Trimming shortened V by 0 bases and J by 8 bases, and 8 bases separated the two germline ends. CDR3 nucleotides: TGTGCCAGCAGTTTATCGATCCTCGATGAGCAGTTCTTC. It translates to CASSLSILDEQFF.

The chain employs TRBV2 and TRBJ2-7; 7 nucleotides line up with TRBD1. CDR3 length: 18 amino acids. Germline assignment: CDR1 SNHLY and CDR2 FYNNEI. V gave up 1 base and J gave up 3 bases; unmatched junction bases: 15. The CDR3 region is CASSEGDSIPSRFYEQYF. As DNA, the CDR3 is TGTGCCAGCAGTGAAGGGGACAGTATCCCTTCTCGATTCTACGAGCAGTACTTC.